This is a list of T cell receptor beta chains from one sample in a study of OX40 agonist ivuxolimab in advanced cancers. The protocol was immunoSEQ multiplex PCR, while the TCRdb copy is restricted to in-frame clones and leaves out a portion. The sample contains 150,000 to 190,000 clones, roughly 94% of which appear only once. The sample in question was CD4+ or CD8+ T cells sorted from blood, obtained in a trial of the OX40 agonist ivuxolimab. These receptor sequences come from an adult with an advanced solid tumor such as melanoma, head and neck, liver or kidney cancer. Each CDR3 is given with its conserved first and last residue. D genes are given only for firm matches. Clone size appears in some rows only: once, few, many, or a class for an expanded clone.

clone_size d_call j_call v_call cdr3_aa cdr3_nt
NA TRBD2 TRBJ2-5 TRBV28 CASKSTGKGTSRWETQYF TGTGCCAGCAAATCCACAGGGAAAGGGACTAGTAGATGGGAGACCCAGTACTTC
NA TRBD1 TRBJ1-1 TRBV2 CASRIRGATEAFF TGTGCCAGCAGGATCAGGGGGGCCACTGAAGCTTTCTTT
NA NA TRBJ1-2 TRBV29-1 CSDPQVSNYGYTF TGCAGCGACCCACAGGTGTCTAACTATGGCTACACCTTC
NA NA TRBJ2-7 TRBV27 CASSPRESYEQYF TGTGCCAGCAGTCCCAGGGAGTCCTACGAGCAGTACTTC
few TRBD1 TRBJ1-2 TRBV7-2 CASSLGYRGSDYGYTF TGTGCCAGCAGCTTAGGGTACAGGGGGAGTGACTATGGCTACACCTTC
once NA TRBJ2-2 TRBV7-8 CASSPYRDTGELFF TGTGCCAGCAGCCCCTACCGGGACACCGGGGAGCTGTTTTTT
NA NA TRBJ1-3 TRBV5-4 CASSLEAGGNTIYF TGTGCCAGCAGCTTGGAGGCCGGCGGAAACACCATATATTTT
NA TRBD2 TRBJ2-1 TRBV5-6 CASSSGLTTYNEQFF TGTGCCAGCAGCTCGGGACTAACCACCTACAATGAGCAGTTCTTC
NA NA TRBJ1-2 TRBV6-4 CASSDRPANYGYTF TGTGCCAGCAGTGACCGGCCAGCGAACTATGGCTACACCTTC
once NA TRBJ2-3 TRBV5-4 CASTGTGTDTQYF TGTGCCAGCACCGGGACGGGCACAGATACGCAGTATTTT
NA NA TRBJ1-5 TRBV6-5 CASSRTVNQPQHF TGTGCCAGCAGCAGGACAGTCAATCAGCCCCAGCATTTT
NA NA TRBJ2-7 TRBV2 CASSEGSGGIEQYF TGTGCCAGCAGTGAAGGTAGCGGAGGGATCGAGCAGTACTTC
NA TRBD1 TRBJ2-7 TRBV29-1 CSVRGRGYEQYF TGCAGCGTTCGGGGCAGGGGGTACGAGCAGTACTTC
NA NA TRBJ1-5 TRBV6-6 CASSTQYREQPQHF TGTGCCAGCAGTACTCAATACAGGGAACAGCCCCAGCATTTT
NA TRBD1 TRBJ2-1 TRBV29-1 CSAIRDSYNEQFF TGCAGCGCTATCAGGGACAGCTACAATGAGCAGTTCTTC
NA NA TRBJ2-3 TRBV4-3 CASSSGVSYSDTQYF TGCGCCAGCAGCTCTGGAGTTAGCTATTCAGATACGCAGTATTTT
once TRBD1 TRBJ1-1 TRBV7-2 CASSLVGTGGVRAFF TGTGCCAGCAGCTTAGTGGGGACAGGGGGCGTTCGAGCTTTCTTT
NA NA TRBJ1-4 TRBV28 CASSSSGDFSEKLFF TGTGCCAGCAGTTCTTCAGGGGACTTTAGTGAAAAACTGTTTTTT
NA NA TRBJ1-2 TRBV9 CASTRDYGYTF TGTGCCAGCACTCGTGACTATGGCTACACCTTC
NA NA TRBJ1-4 TRBV6-1 CASSEIGGVTNEKLFF TGTGCCAGCAGTGAAATTGGGGGGGTGACTAATGAAAAACTGTTTTTT
NA NA TRBJ2-7 TRBV6-5 CASSKYGEQYF TGTGCCAGCAGCAAGTACGGGGAGCAGTACTTC
NA TRBD2 TRBJ2-2 TRBV5-4 CASSSRAAGGNTGELFF TGTGCCAGCAGCTCCAGGGCAGCGGGGGGAAACACCGGGGAGCTGTTTTTT
NA TRBD1 TRBJ1-1 TRBV7-6 CASSSDRTGEAFF TGTGCCAGCAGTTCAGACAGGACAGGTGAAGCTTTCTTT